Shown below are 31 T cell receptor beta chains from a single sample sequenced in a study of blood T cell repertoires in COVID-19. Using immunoSEQ multiplex PCR, the repertoire was profiled, and TCRdb retains in-frame clones only, with some absent. Among about 130,000 clones listed, 85% to 90% were seen once. The sequencing sample was made of peripheral blood. These receptors were obtained from a man between 65 and 85 years old with active COVID-19.

V is TRBV23-1 and J is TRBJ2-3, with 12 bases identical to TRBD1. TRBV23-1 is an open reading frame, and its role is uncertain. CDR3 length: 22 amino acids. J lost 0 bases, V lost 0 bases, and 16 bases had no gene match. The CDR3 loop reads CASSQSGRDRGRGISSTDTQYF. The CDR3 DNA follows: TGCGCCAGCAGTCAATCGGGCAGGGACAGGGGGCGGGGTATATCTAGCACAGATACGCAGTATTTT.

The chain links TRBV18 to TRBJ1-4, with D perhaps matching TRBD1 (5 bases). Trimming cost V 6 bases and J 3 bases, with 14 bases left between them. The germline V gene has CDR1 KGHSH and CDR2 LQKENI. This CDR3 is 15 amino acids long. This chain's CDR3 is CASSPGTYPNEKLFF. The CDR3 DNA is TGTGCCAGCTCCCCCGGGACTTATCCTAATGAAAAACTGTTTTTT.

The chain recombines TRBV10-2 with TRBJ2-1; a possible D gene is TRBD2 (5 bases). Germline CDR1 is WSHSY and CDR2 is SAAADI. The V gene lost 4 bases and the J gene lost 15 bases, with 22 bases spanning the gap. The CDR3 covers 14 residues. The CDR3 protein is CASSAPPRLGEGFF. The CDR3, as DNA: TGCGCCAGCAGTGCCCCCCCGCGGCTTGGCGAGGGGTTCTTC.

The CDR3 is CASSLDLHEQYF. Here the CDR3 DNA reads TGTGCCAGCAGCTTAGATCTTCACGAGCAGTACTTC. The chain recombines TRBV7-9 with TRBJ2-7, with unresolved D. Trimming pared 1 base from V and 5 bases from J, leaving 6 bases between. This CDR3 comprises 12 residues. Germline CDR1 SEHNR, CDR2 FQNEAQ (reference sequence).

This clone occurred a few times. The J gene is TRBJ2-2, the V gene TRBV6-5; the D is unclear. The germline V gene has CDR1 MNHEY and CDR2 SVGAGI. V shed 6 bases and J shed 1 base, with 9 bases lying between them. This CDR3 is 14 amino acids long. The CDR3 loop reads CASRSRRNTGELFF. Written as DNA, the CDR3 is TGTGCCAGCAGGTCAAGGAGGAACACCGGGGAGCTGTTTTTT.

This clone was counted only a few times. This chain connects TRBV7-2 to TRBJ1-6; D might be TRBD1 (5 bases). CDR3 length: 15 residues. Trimming removed 0 bases from V and 10 bases from J, with 13 bases in between. Germline-derived CDR1 and CDR2 are SGHTA and FQGNSA. The CDR3 loop reads CASSLAGRVDSPLHF. The CDR3 bases are TGTGCCAGCAGCTTAGCAGGCAGGGTAGACTCACCCCTCCACTTT.

This chain uses TRBV30 with TRBJ1-1, with a possible D match to TRBD1 (5 bases). The V gene's germline CDR1 is GTSNPN and CDR2 SVGIG (reference sequence). Deletions cut 3 bases from V and 10 bases from J, with 18 bases between. The CDR3 has 13 amino acids. The CDR3 region has the DNA TGTGCCTGGAGCGCTTCGGGCTGGGGGGGAGCTTTCTTT. Its translation is CAWSASGWGGAFF.

The rearrangement joins TRBV9 to TRBJ1-3; D call uncertain. V was trimmed by 2 bases and J by 0 bases, leaving 9 bases between them. The V gene's germline CDR1 is SGDLS and CDR2 YYNGEE. CDR3 length: 15 amino acids. Written as DNA, the CDR3 is TGTGCCAGCAGCGTCTCCGGGAACTCTGGAAACACCATATATTTT. Encoded protein: CASSVSGNSGNTIYF. Drawing the rest from reference TRBV9 and TRBJ1-3, the complete variable domain is DSGVTQTPKHLITATGQRVTLRCSPRSGDLSVYWYQQSLDQGLQFLIQYYNGEERAKGNILERFSAQQFPDLHSELNLSSLELGDSALYFCASSVSGNSGNTIYFGEGSWLTVV.

The CDR3, as DNA: TGTGCCAGCAGCCACGACAGCTACAATGAGCAGTTCTTC. Translating it yields CASSHDSYNEQFF. The V call is TRBV28, the J call TRBJ2-1; TRBD1 might be the D (5 bases). Germline-derived CDR1 and CDR2 are MDHEN and SYDVKM. The germline V and J ends were trimmed by 6 bases and 3 bases, with 9 bases remaining between them. There are 13 residues in the CDR3.

The table lists this clone with a count of one. The J gene is TRBJ1-2, the V gene TRBV5-5; 11 bases map to TRBD1. Losses at the gene ends were 4 bases for V and 7 bases for J; bases not matched to a gene: 12. This CDR3 region has 16 residues. Germline CDR1 reads SGHKS; CDR2 reads YYEKEE (reference sequence). CDR3 sequence reads: CASSLGPGQGAAGYTF. The CDR3 DNA follows: TGTGCCAGCAGCCTTGGACCCGGACAGGGGGCTGCTGGCTACACCTTC.

The rearrangement uses TRBV5-1 and TRBJ1-1; 7 bases fit TRBD1. The germline V gene encodes CDR1 SGHRS and CDR2 YFSETQ. The length of the CDR3 is 16 residues. The V and J ends lost 3 bases and 0 bases, in that order; junction bases with no gene match: 8. The CDR3 region has the DNA TGCGCCAGCAGCTGGGACAGCGGACTCATGAACACTGAAGCTTTCTTT. It encodes CASSWDSGLMNTEAFF.

This chain connects TRBV5-1 to TRBJ2-2, with D tentatively TRBD2 (6 bases). CDR1 is SGHRS and CDR2 is YFSETQ in the germline V gene. The length of the CDR3 is 15 residues. V lost 4 bases to trimming and J lost 0 bases, with 10 bases between them. The CDR3 spells CASSPSDANTGELFF. The CDR3 DNA reads as TGCGCCAGCAGCCCTAGCGACGCGAACACCGGGGAGCTGTTTTTT.

This clone was detected once. This sequence joins TRBV7-2 and TRBJ2-3; D not resolved. Trimming removed 7 bases at V and 0 bases at J, with 11 bases between. Germline V gene lookup returns CDR1 SGHTA and CDR2 FQGNSA. This CDR3 comprises 14 residues. The CDR3 DNA is TGTGCCAGCACCAAGCTGTCAAGCACAGATACGCAGTATTTT. Translated, it gives CASTKLSSTDTQYF.

The gene calls are TRBV28 and TRBJ2-1; TRBD2 aligns across 8 bases. Germline CDR1 and CDR2: MDHEN and SYDVKM. The CDR3 contains 13 residues. The CDR3 loop reads CAIREGAYNEQFF. DNA of the CDR3: TGTGCAATCCGGGAGGGGGCCTACAATGAGCAGTTCTTC.

V usage is TRBV5-6 and J usage is TRBJ2-3; tentatively, D is TRBD1 (5 bases). The V end lost 5 bases, the J end lost 8 bases, and 12 bases lay between the germline ends. Germline CDR1 SGHDT, CDR2 YYEEEE. CDR3 length: 12 residues. The CDR3 nucleotides read TGTGCCAGCAGGTCTCTTAGGGGTACGCAGTATTTT. This sequence encodes CASRSLRGTQYF.

This clone was counted a single time. CDR3 residues: CASRLSSGLPEETQYF. The DNA for the CDR3 is TGTGCCAGCAGATTATCGAGCGGGCTCCCCGAAGAGACCCAGTACTTC. The J gene is TRBJ2-5, the V gene TRBV7-8; TRBD2 might be the D (6 bases). The CDR3 consists of 16 residues. Germline-derived CDR1 and CDR2 are SGHVS and FQNEAQ. Deletions cut 6 bases from V and 3 bases from J, with 20 bases between.

The V and J genes are TRBV7-3 and TRBJ2-2; D may be TRBD2 (5 bases). Germline V gene lookup returns CDR1 SGHTA and CDR2 FQGTGA. V was pared by 0 bases and J by 7 bases, with 21 bases between. The CDR3 spans 18 residues. CDR3 amino acids: CASSLTGLPSRTGGELFF. In DNA form, the CDR3 reads TGTGCCAGCAGCTTAACAGGGTTGCCTAGTAGGACTGGCGGGGAGCTGTTTTTT.

A word on this clone: This sample includes further DNA sequences coding for the same CDR3. The gene calls are TRBV27 and TRBJ1-6; the match to TRBD1 covers 8 bases. After removal of 5 bases from V and 7 bases from J, the junction contained 7 bases not matched to a gene. This CDR3 spans 15 amino acids. The germline V gene encodes CDR1 MNHEY and CDR2 SMNVEV (reference sequence). The CDR3 protein is CASSPTDRGNSPLHF. Written as DNA, the CDR3 is TGTGCCAGCAGTCCGACCGACAGGGGCAATTCACCCCTCCACTTT.

V is TRBV6-5 and J is TRBJ2-4; the match to TRBD1 covers 8 bases. With V trimmed by 7 bases and J by 3 bases, 8 bases remained unmatched. This CDR3 contains 15 residues. Germline assignment: CDR1 MNHEY and CDR2 SVGAGI. The CDR3 DNA reads TGTGCCAGCACCACGGACAGGGTAGGCAAAAACATTCAGTACTTC. It encodes CASTTDRVGKNIQYF.

The chain has TRBV3-1 (or the pseudogene TRBV3-2) and TRBJ2-1; tentative D call: TRBD2 (5 bases). CDR3 length: 15 amino acids. CDR1 and CDR2 from the germline V gene are LGHDT and YNNKEL (reference sequence). The V gene lost 1 base and the J gene lost 5 bases, with 12 bases spanning the gap. The CDR3 nucleotides are TGTGCCAGCAGCCAAGTCCAGCGGAAAAACAATGAGCAGTTCTTC. This translates into CASSQVQRKNNEQFF.

The chain joins TRBV7-8 to TRBJ2-4, with 12 bases aligning to TRBD2. In germline, CDR1 is SGHVS, CDR2 FQNEAQ. The V and J ends lost 1 base and 1 base, in that order; junction bases with no gene match: 8. This CDR3 comprises 19 residues. The CDR3 DNA is TGTGCCAGCAGCTTAGAAGTGAGACTAGCGGGAGCGGCCAAAAACATTCAGTACTTC. Its protein product is CASSLEVRLAGAAKNIQYF.

The V gene is TRBV24-1, the J gene TRBJ2-2; D is uncertain. Trimming shortened V by 0 bases and J by 9 bases, and 13 bases separated the two germline ends. The CDR3 covers 15 residues. Germline CDR1 and CDR2: KGHDR and SFDVKD. The CDR3 sequence: CATSDLRTGQRELFF. CDR3 in DNA: TGTGCCACCAGTGATTTGCGAACTGGTCAAAGGGAGCTGTTTTTT.

This chain uses TRBV5-4 with TRBJ2-3; 12 bases are a match to TRBD2. The CDR3 has 17 amino acids. Losses at the gene ends were 4 bases for V and 0 bases for J; bases not matched to a gene: 6. Germline CDR1 and CDR2: SGHNT and YYREEE (reference sequence). CDR3 nucleotides: TGTGCCAGCAGCCTGACTAGCGGGAGACTGAGCACAGATACGCAGTATTTT. Translating gives CASSLTSGRLSTDTQYF.

This rearrangement joins TRBV21-1 to TRBJ1-6; TRBD1, the table's D call, was not compared with the DNA. TRBV21-1 is designated a pseudogene. The CDR3 extends over 15 amino acids. For the CDR3, the DNA is TGTGCCAGCATAGGGGGTCAGACCCCTAATTCACCCCTCCACTTT. This translates into CASIGGQTPNSPLHF.

The rearrangement joins TRBV6-5 to TRBJ2-1, with 8 bases lining up with TRBD2. CDR1 and CDR2 (germline): MNHEY, SVGAGI. Trimming cost V 11 bases and J 6 bases; bases outside gene matches: 6. The CDR3 runs 12 residues. The CDR3 coding sequence is TGTGCCTCGGGGGGGAGGGGCAATGAGCAGTTCTTC. Its translation is CASGGRGNEQFF.

V gene TRBV10-3 combines with J gene TRBJ2-4, with D possibly being TRBD2 (6 bases). The CDR3 extends over 16 amino acids. V lost 3 bases and J lost 1, with 13 bases in between. Germline V lookup: CDR1 ENHRY, CDR2 SYGVKD. The chain's CDR3 is CAISESGGEAKNIQYF. The CDR3 region has the DNA TGTGCCATCAGTGAAAGTGGCGGGGAGGCCAAAAACATTCAGTACTTC.

The rearrangement links TRBV28 to TRBJ1-3; D is possibly TRBD1 (6 bases). The CDR3 is 18 residues long. V was cut by 7 bases and J by 0 bases, with 22 bases left in between. Germline V gives CDR1 MDHEN, CDR2 SYDVKM. The CDR3 here is CASTSLLSTGTSGNTIYF. CDR3 in DNA: TGTGCCAGCACCTCTCTTCTCTCGACAGGCACCTCTGGAAACACCATATATTTT.

The chain has TRBV21-1 and TRBJ1-1; the table calls TRBD1, which could not be checked here. TRBV21-1 is given as a pseudogene. The CDR3 length is 17 residues. The CDR3 is CASSKARTGPRDTEAFF. In DNA form, the CDR3 reads TGTGCCAGCAGCAAAGCTCGGACAGGGCCTCGGGACACTGAAGCTTTCTTT.

The chain couples TRBV5-1 to TRBJ2-1; 9 bases match TRBD2. The CDR3 has 17 amino acids. V lost 4 bases to trimming and J lost 9 bases; unmatched junction nucleotides: 17. Germline CDR1 is SGHRS and CDR2 is YFSETQ. The CDR3 DNA sequence: TGCGCCAGCAGCCGTACAACGAGGCGGGAGGGCCTGAGTGAGCAGTTCTTC. It encodes CASSRTTRREGLSEQFF.

This chain connects TRBV15 to TRBJ2-1; 8 bases fit TRBD2. The CDR3 length is 17 residues. Trimming removed 0 bases from V and 0 bases from J; junction bases left unmatched: 4. Germline loops: CDR1 LNHNV, CDR2 YYDKDF (reference sequence). CDR3 coding DNA: TGTGCCACCAGCAGAGATTTAGCGGGAAGCTCCTACAATGAGCAGTTCTTC. Protein: CATSRDLAGSSYNEQFF.

This clone was observed once. A read error may produce the germline difference seen at one junction end. The chain couples TRBV7-7 to TRBJ2-2, with D maybe TRBD2 (7 bases). Germline CDR1 reads SSHAT; CDR2 reads FNYEAQ (reference sequence). The CDR3 totals 14 residues. In DNA form, the CDR3 reads TGTGCTAGCAGCCCCGGGGAGGGGGACGGGGAGCTGTTTTTT. It specifies CASSPGEGDGELFF.